This T cell receptor beta chain was sequenced for a study of cytomegalovirus exposure and HLA in healthy donors. Study-wide results and limits: Later, an analysis found that TCR clusters from the first cohort tended to co-occur in the roughly 120 validation repertoires. Cytomegalovirus-associated status was assigned to some 180 TCR beta chains. Reportedly, diagnosis of cytomegalovirus status by the classifier showed high specificity and sensitivity.

Profiling relied on immunoSEQ multiplex PCR, and the TCRdb table lists in-frame clones only, not all of them. The profile shows some 130,000 clones, 94% of them singletons. The donors were in the roughly 120-subject validation cohort, distinct from the roughly 720-subject first cohort. The CDR3 totals 16 residues. V dropped 3 bases and J dropped 6; count of bases not matched to a gene: 5. CDR1 MDHEN and CDR2 SYDVKM come from the germline V gene. About this clone itself: Its antigen is still unknown.

The chain links TRBV28 to TRBJ1-4; 12 bases match TRBD1. The source is a man aged 18 to 29 in good health and CMV-seropositive. Material for sequencing was PBMCs. The CDR3 DNA follows: TGTGCCAGCAGTTTGGGACAGGGGGCCTTATATGAAAAACTGTTTTTT. Amino acid sequence: CASSLGQGALYEKLFF.